The source of this T cell receptor beta chain is a study of cytomegalovirus exposure and HLA in healthy donors. The PCR used 60 Vbeta and 13 Jbeta primers. The data were produced by immunoSEQ multiplex PCR, yet TCRdb's version contains in-frame clones alone and is incomplete. The sample records more than 85,000 clones, around four fifths being singletons. General study findings and limits: Because they were indistinguishable, some V segments, including TRBV6-2 and TRBV6-3, were excluded.

Notes on this clone: The target antigen is unknown.

There are 16 residues in the CDR3. The germline V and J ends were trimmed by 1 base and 2 bases, with 12 bases remaining between them. Germline CDR1 LGHNA, CDR2 YNFKEQ. The sequence came from a woman aged 40 to 50 in good health and CMV-seropositive. The sample comprised PBMCs. The chain is built from TRBV4-2 and TRBJ1-3, with D hard to call. CDR3 sequence (DNA): TGTGCCAGCAGCCAAGGGGCCAGAGGGACTGGAAACACCATATATTTT. Residues: CASSQGARGTGNTIYF.